This TCR beta chain came from a study of blood T cell repertoires in COVID-19. Across the whole study: PBMCs, B-cell-depleted T cells, or T cells were the source of the cDNA or gDNA that made up the material.

CDR1 is SGDLS and CDR2 is YYNGEE in the germline V gene. The CDR3 is 15 amino acids. Trimming at V came to 3 bases and at J to 3 bases, leaving 6 bases not matched to a gene. Produced via immunoSEQ multiplex PCR; TCRdb's table is partial and in-frame only. This table has some 170,000 clones, around four fifths appearing once. The TCR sequence derives from a woman in her forties with COVID-19, enrolled during active disease. What was sequenced was peripheral blood. The chain recombines TRBV9 with TRBJ2-5; TRBD2 matches at 9 bases. The CDR3 nucleotides are TGTGCCAGCAGCGGCTCCGGGACTAGCAAAGAGACCCAGTACTTC. Its protein is CASSGSGTSKETQYF.